This is a list of T cell receptor beta chains from one sample in a study of cytomegalovirus exposure and HLA in healthy donors. Only in-frame clones appear in the TCRdb table, and some are missing; sequencing was by immunoSEQ multiplex PCR. The data show about 110,000 clones, with around 80% seen just once and 5% to 8% held by the top ten. Sequenced input: PBMCs. The receptors shown here come from a man aged 30 to 45 in good health and CMV-seropositive. Both conserved end residues are part of each CDR3. Fields, in order: J gene, V gene, clone size, D gene, CDR3 DNA, CDR3 protein. D genes are given only for firm matches. Clone size, where shown, is once, few, many, or a class for clones that have expanded.

J gene: TRBJ1-1
V gene: TRBV18
clone size: few
D gene: TRBD1
CDR3 DNA: TGTGCCAGCTCCCCAGACTTACAGGGGGCGGACACTGAAGCTTTCTTT
CDR3 protein: CASSPDLQGADTEAFF

J gene: TRBJ2-5
V gene: TRBV11-3
clone size: once
D gene: TRBD2
CDR3 DNA: TGTGCCAGCAGCTTAGATACGGGGGGGACCCAGTACTTC
CDR3 protein: CASSLDTGGTQYF

J gene: TRBJ2-7
V gene: TRBV6-6
clone size: NA
D gene: NA
CDR3 DNA: TGTGCCAGCAGTCACGGAGCAGCCTACGAGCAGTACTTC
CDR3 protein: CASSHGAAYEQYF

J gene: TRBJ1-2
V gene: TRBV30
clone size: once
D gene: TRBD1
CDR3 DNA: TGTGCCTGGACCAGGGGGTCTAACTATGGCTACACCTTC
CDR3 protein: CAWTRGSNYGYTF

J gene: TRBJ1-4
V gene: TRBV5-1
clone size: NA
D gene: NA
CDR3 DNA: TGCGCCAGCAGCCAGAGCGGGCTGACTAATGAAAAACTGTTTTTT
CDR3 protein: CASSQSGLTNEKLFF

J gene: TRBJ2-1
V gene: TRBV30
clone size: NA
D gene: TRBD1
CDR3 DNA: TGTGCCTGGAGCCCTCAGGGGGACAATGAGCAGTTCTTC
CDR3 protein: CAWSPQGDNEQFF

J gene: TRBJ1-5
V gene: TRBV22-1
clone size: NA
D gene: NA
CDR3 DNA: TGTCCTGGGAGCGCCACCGGGTCGGATAGCAATCAGCCCCAGCATTTT
CDR3 protein: CPGSATGSDSNQPQHF

J gene: TRBJ2-1
V gene: TRBV5-4
clone size: once
D gene: TRBD1
CDR3 DNA: TGTGCCAGCAGCTTCGACAGGGGCTCCTACAATGAGCAGTTCTTC
CDR3 protein: CASSFDRGSYNEQFF

J gene: TRBJ2-6
V gene: TRBV4-3
clone size: NA
D gene: TRBD2
CDR3 DNA: TGCGCCAGCAGCCTTCGAGCGGGGGGGCTGGGGGCCAACGTCCTGACTTTC
CDR3 protein: CASSLRAGGLGANVLTF

J gene: TRBJ2-5
V gene: TRBV9
clone size: NA
D gene: TRBD1
CDR3 DNA: TGTGCCAGCAGCGTACAAGACAGGGGGATTCAAGAGACCCAGTACTTC
CDR3 protein: CASSVQDRGIQETQYF

J gene: TRBJ1-4
V gene: TRBV9
clone size: NA
D gene: NA
CDR3 DNA: TGTGCCAGCAGCGCTATGGCGGGGACTAATGAAAAACTGTTTTTT
CDR3 protein: CASSAMAGTNEKLFF

J gene: TRBJ1-1
V gene: TRBV14
clone size: NA
D gene: TRBD1
CDR3 DNA: TGTGCCAGCAGCACTACGGGACAGGGTCAGCGACGGACTGAAGCTTTCTTT
CDR3 protein: CASSTTGQGQRRTEAFF

J gene: TRBJ2-2
V gene: TRBV5-1
clone size: once
D gene: TRBD2
CDR3 DNA: TGCGCCAGCGCCTCGGGGGGCGGGGAGCTGTTTTTT
CDR3 protein: CASASGGGELFF

J gene: TRBJ2-2
V gene: TRBV25-1
clone size: NA
D gene: NA
CDR3 DNA: TGTGCCAGCCAACCGGTGACCGGGGAGCTGTTTTTT
CDR3 protein: CASQPVTGELFF

J gene: TRBJ1-4
V gene: TRBV11-2
clone size: NA
D gene: NA
CDR3 DNA: TGTGCCAGCAGCCACGGACAGTGGAATGAAAAACTGTTTTTT
CDR3 protein: CASSHGQWNEKLFF

J gene: TRBJ1-2
V gene: TRBV27
clone size: NA
D gene: NA
CDR3 DNA: TGTGCCAGCAGTTTCAGTAGACAGAACTATGGCTACACCTTC
CDR3 protein: CASSFSRQNYGYTF

J gene: TRBJ2-7
V gene: TRBV19
clone size: few
D gene: TRBD1
CDR3 DNA: TGTGCCAGTAGTAGATCGACCGGGACAGGGGGCTACGAGCAGTACTTC
CDR3 protein: CASSRSTGTGGYEQYF

J gene: TRBJ2-1
V gene: TRBV5-1
clone size: NA
D gene: TRBD2
CDR3 DNA: TGCGCCAGCAGCTGGGGCGGGGGGGTAGGTGATGAGCAGTTCTTC
CDR3 protein: CASSWGGGVGDEQFF

J gene: TRBJ2-3
V gene: TRBV19
clone size: NA
D gene: NA
CDR3 DNA: TGTGCCAGTAGGTCTCAGGCAGCAGGCACAGATACGCAGTATTTT
CDR3 protein: CASRSQAAGTDTQYF

J gene: TRBJ2-3
V gene: TRBV7-3
clone size: NA
D gene: TRBD2
CDR3 DNA: TGTGCCAGCGGCTTAGCGGGGGCCCGGGCAGATACGCAGTATTTT
CDR3 protein: CASGLAGARADTQYF

J gene: TRBJ1-4
V gene: TRBV11-2
clone size: NA
D gene: TRBD1
CDR3 DNA: TGTGCCAGCAGCCACGCAGGGGGCGCCTTCAATGAAAAACTGTTTTTT
CDR3 protein: CASSHAGGAFNEKLFF

J gene: TRBJ1-2
V gene: TRBV11-3
clone size: NA
D gene: TRBD1
CDR3 DNA: TGTGCCAGCACCAGACAGGGGGGAGGCTACACCTTC
CDR3 protein: CASTRQGGGYTF

J gene: TRBJ2-3
V gene: TRBV2
clone size: once
D gene: NA
CDR3 DNA: TGTGCCAGCACGTTGAGGGCTAGCACAGATACGCAGTATTTT
CDR3 protein: CASTLRASTDTQYF

J gene: TRBJ2-1
V gene: TRBV27
clone size: NA
D gene: NA
CDR3 DNA: TGTGCCAGCAGCTTAAACAGTTACAATGAGCAGTTCTTC
CDR3 protein: CASSLNSYNEQFF

J gene: TRBJ1-1
V gene: TRBV4-1
clone size: NA
D gene: TRBD1
CDR3 DNA: TGCGCCAGCAGCACTCGAGGGGACAGGGCGGGGACTGAAGCTTTCTTT
CDR3 protein: CASSTRGDRAGTEAFF

J gene: TRBJ2-7
V gene: TRBV7-3
clone size: NA
D gene: NA
CDR3 DNA: TGTGCCAGCAGCTTCAGACAGATCGACGAGCAGTACTTC
CDR3 protein: CASSFRQIDEQYF

J gene: TRBJ2-3
V gene: TRBV6-1
clone size: NA
D gene: NA
CDR3 DNA: TGTGCCAGCAGTGAAGATAGCGGTTCAGATACGCAGTATTTT
CDR3 protein: CASSEDSGSDTQYF

J gene: TRBJ2-7
V gene: TRBV11-2
clone size: NA
D gene: TRBD2
CDR3 DNA: TGTGCCAGCAGCCGAACTAGCGGGGGCGAGCAGTACTTC
CDR3 protein: CASSRTSGGEQYF

J gene: TRBJ2-3
V gene: TRBV12-5
clone size: NA
D gene: TRBD2
CDR3 DNA: TGTGCTAGTGGTCACGGACTAGCGGGGAACACAGATACGCAGTATTTT
CDR3 protein: CASGHGLAGNTDTQYF

J gene: TRBJ2-1
V gene: TRBV27
clone size: NA
D gene: NA
CDR3 DNA: TGTGCCAGCAAGCGGGCGACATGGGGTGAGCAGTTCTTC
CDR3 protein: CASKRATWGEQFF

J gene: TRBJ2-7
V gene: TRBV18
clone size: NA
D gene: NA
CDR3 DNA: TGTGCCAGCTCACCACCGCGGGGTAGTGAGCAGTACTTC
CDR3 protein: CASSPPRGSEQYF

J gene: TRBJ2-5
V gene: TRBV5-1
clone size: NA
D gene: NA
CDR3 DNA: TGCGCCAGCAGCATTACAGGTGGGGAGACCCAGTACTTC
CDR3 protein: CASSITGGETQYF

J gene: TRBJ2-7
V gene: TRBV6-5
clone size: few
D gene: TRBD1
CDR3 DNA: TGTGCCAGCAGTTACTCAGGGGGCCAGTCCTACGAGCAGTACTTC
CDR3 protein: CASSYSGGQSYEQYF

J gene: TRBJ2-7
V gene: TRBV27
clone size: NA
D gene: NA
CDR3 DNA: TGTGCCAGCAGTCCCGCCGGGACGGAGGGACCTTACGAGCAGTACTTC
CDR3 protein: CASSPAGTEGPYEQYF

J gene: TRBJ1-1
V gene: TRBV10-1
clone size: NA
D gene: NA
CDR3 DNA: TGCGCCAGCAGGGACAGTTTGTTGACTGAAGCTTTCTTT
CDR3 protein: CASRDSLLTEAFF

J gene: TRBJ1-4
V gene: TRBV6-5
clone size: NA
D gene: TRBD1
CDR3 DNA: TGTGCCAGCAGTTTGTCAGGGGGCGACGGTGAAAAACTGTTTTTT
CDR3 protein: CASSLSGGDGEKLFF

J gene: TRBJ1-1
V gene: TRBV10-2
clone size: few
D gene: NA
CDR3 DNA: TGCGCCAGACCCCCCAGGGCGATGAACACTGAAGCTTTCTTT
CDR3 protein: CARPPRAMNTEAFF

J gene: TRBJ2-7
V gene: TRBV10-3
clone size: NA
D gene: TRBD2
CDR3 DNA: TGTGCCATCAGTGGGACTAGCGGGACGTTCTACGAGCAGTACTTC
CDR3 protein: CAISGTSGTFYEQYF

J gene: TRBJ2-7
V gene: TRBV5-1
clone size: NA
D gene: TRBD1
CDR3 DNA: TGCGCCAGCAGCCGATACAGGGGTCGGAACGAGCAGTACTTC
CDR3 protein: CASSRYRGRNEQYF

J gene: TRBJ2-1
V gene: TRBV7-3
clone size: NA
D gene: TRBD2
CDR3 DNA: TGTGCCAGCAGCTTACTAGCGGGGGGCTCCTACAATGAGCAGTTCTTC
CDR3 protein: CASSLLAGGSYNEQFF

J gene: TRBJ1-6
V gene: TRBV18
clone size: NA
D gene: NA
CDR3 DNA: TGTGCCAGCTCGCTAGAATCCCGGACAGCAAGCTCCTATAATTCACCCCTCCACTTT
CDR3 protein: CASSLESRTASSYNSPLHF

J gene: TRBJ1-1
V gene: TRBV11-1
clone size: NA
D gene: TRBD1
CDR3 DNA: TGTGCCAGCAGCGCGGGACAGGATGGCACTGAAGCTTTCTTT
CDR3 protein: CASSAGQDGTEAFF

J gene: TRBJ2-1
V gene: TRBV13
clone size: NA
D gene: TRBD2
CDR3 DNA: TGTGCCAGCAGCCCGGTCGCCGGACTAGCGGGGGCGAATGAGCAGTTCTTC
CDR3 protein: CASSPVAGLAGANEQFF

J gene: TRBJ1-1
V gene: TRBV7-8
clone size: NA
D gene: TRBD1
CDR3 DNA: TGTGCCAGCAGCTTGGAGGGGGCTGGCACTGAAGCTTTCTTT
CDR3 protein: CASSLEGAGTEAFF

J gene: TRBJ1-1
V gene: TRBV10-3
clone size: NA
D gene: NA
CDR3 DNA: TGTGCCATCAGTTTTCAGGGGAACACTGAAGCTTTCTTT
CDR3 protein: CAISFQGNTEAFF

J gene: TRBJ2-1
V gene: TRBV6-6
clone size: NA
D gene: TRBD1
CDR3 DNA: TGTGCCAGCAGTTACCTCCCCTTGACAGGGCAGGATGAGCAGTTCTTC
CDR3 protein: CASSYLPLTGQDEQFF

J gene: TRBJ1-1
V gene: TRBV21-1
clone size: NA
D gene: NA
CDR3 DNA: TGTGCCAGCAGCGTGGCTCGCAGACGGGACAGTAAACTGAACACTGAAGCTTTCTTT
CDR3 protein: CASSVARRRDSKLNTEAFF

J gene: TRBJ2-1
V gene: TRBV11-3
clone size: few
D gene: NA
CDR3 DNA: TGTGCCAGCAGCTTAGATACAGGGTCGGTAGATGAGCAGTTCTTC
CDR3 protein: CASSLDTGSVDEQFF

J gene: TRBJ1-2
V gene: TRBV21-1
clone size: NA
D gene: NA
CDR3 DNA: TGTGCCAGCAGCAAAGCGCTCGGGACAGGGGGAAATGGCTACACCTTC
CDR3 protein: CASSKALGTGGNGYTF

J gene: TRBJ2-1
V gene: TRBV28
clone size: NA
D gene: TRBD2
CDR3 DNA: TGTGCCAGCAGTCAGACGGGGGGTAGGGGCTATGAGCAGTTCTTC
CDR3 protein: CASSQTGGRGYEQFF

J gene: TRBJ1-1
V gene: TRBV4-1
clone size: few
D gene: TRBD1
CDR3 DNA: TGCGCCAGCAGCACGGACAGGGGGGGTAGGAGTACTGAAGCTTTCTTT
CDR3 protein: CASSTDRGGRSTEAFF

J gene: TRBJ2-5
V gene: TRBV7-2
clone size: NA
D gene: TRBD2
CDR3 DNA: TGTGCCAGCAACTTCGGACTAGCGGGGAGGGAGACCCAGTACTTC
CDR3 protein: CASNFGLAGRETQYF

J gene: TRBJ2-2
V gene: TRBV27
clone size: NA
D gene: NA
CDR3 DNA: TGTGCCAGCACCGAGGCAAGCAACACCGGGGAGCTGTTTTTT
CDR3 protein: CASTEASNTGELFF

J gene: TRBJ1-5
V gene: TRBV20-1
clone size: NA
D gene: NA
CDR3 DNA: TGCAGTGTGGACAGTCAGCCCCAGCATTTT
CDR3 protein: CSVDSQPQHF

J gene: TRBJ2-2
V gene: TRBV7-6
clone size: NA
D gene: TRBD2
CDR3 DNA: TGTGCCAGCAGCTTGTCGACTAGCGGGGTGACCACCGGGGAGCTGTTTTTT
CDR3 protein: CASSLSTSGVTTGELFF

J gene: TRBJ2-1
V gene: TRBV27
clone size: NA
D gene: TRBD1
CDR3 DNA: TGTGCCAGCAGAACCGGGACAGGGGGTTGGGATGAGCAGTTCTTC
CDR3 protein: CASRTGTGGWDEQFF